What follows are 21 T cell receptor beta chains derived from one specimen sequenced in a study of cytomegalovirus exposure and HLA in healthy donors (dated by TCRdb to 2016 to 2017). To prepare the library, the immunoSEQ multiplex PCR assay was applied. For the multiplex PCR, a mixture combining 60 forward primers for TCR Vbeta segments and 13 reverse primers for TCR Jbeta segments was used. The immuneACCESS repertoire file appears here via TCRdb, limited to in-frame rearrangements. These files lack a portion of the clones; in checked studies, under half of the deficit traces to unresolved V genes, and the cause of the others is not known. Within this sample are around 260,000 clones, with roughly 80% of them counted one time only. The top ten clones comprise about 0.28% of the sample. Input material: PBMCs. The receptors shown here come from a girl aged 2-10 years in good health and CMV-seronegative.

The chain employs TRBV10-3 and TRBJ1-3, with 9 bases matching TRBD1. This CDR3 is built from 20 residues. With V trimmed by 4 bases and J by 1 base, 17 bases remained unmatched. Germline CDR1 ENHRY, CDR2 SYGVKD. The CDR3 DNA sequence: TGTGCCATCAGTGGGGTTCGACAGGGGGATATCTTGTGGTCTGGAAACACCATATATTTT. This translates into CAISGVRQGDILWSGNTIYF.

V usage is TRBV9 and J usage is TRBJ2-3, with 7 bases identical to TRBD2. This CDR3 spans 15 amino acids. J gave up 5 bases and V 3 bases, and 9 bases lay outside the gene matches. CDR1 and CDR2 from the germline V gene are SGDLS and YYNGEE. In nucleotides, the CDR3 is TGTGCCAGCAGCGCAAGAACAAGCGGGGAAGATACGCAGTATTTT. Encoded protein: CASSARTSGEDTQYF.

This clone appeared a single time. The J gene is TRBJ2-7, the V gene TRBV11-2, with 9 positions matching TRBD1. Germline loops: CDR1 SGHAT, CDR2 FQNNGV. Trimming cost V 1 base and J 9 bases; bases outside gene matches: 10. This CDR3 has 15 residues. CDR3 DNA sequence: TGTGCCAGCAGCTTAGGCCGGGACAGGGTTCTTGTGCAGTACTTC. Its protein is CASSLGRDRVLVQYF.

The chain combines TRBV28 with TRBJ1-5, with D perhaps TRBD1 (5 bases). The CDR3 contains 18 residues. Per germline, CDR1 MDHEN and CDR2 SYDVKM. The ends were cut back, 6 bases at V and 6 bases at J, with 27 bases in the middle. The CDR3 DNA reads as TGTGCCAGCAGCCCCAGGCCCTCAGGGTTTGTCGTAGGTCAGCCCCAGCATTTT. Its translation is CASSPRPSGFVVGQPQHF.

This clone was seen more than once but under ten times. The V call is TRBV7-9, the J call TRBJ1-1; TRBD1 might be the D (6 bases). V gave up 5 bases and J gave up 6 bases, with 10 bases separating them. Germline V gene data show CDR1 as SEHNR and CDR2 as FQNEAQ (reference sequence). The CDR3 length is 12 residues. The CDR3 reads CASSPGVSEAFF. The CDR3 nucleotides read TGTGCCAGCAGCCCAGGGGTGTCTGAAGCTTTCTTT.

This clone has only a few counts. V and J are TRBV6-5 and TRBJ2-1; 7 bases line up with TRBD1. The CDR3 totals 13 residues. CDR1 and CDR2 from the germline V gene are MNHEY and SVGAGI. V dropped 6 bases and J dropped 2; count of bases not matched to a gene: 1. CDR3: CASRGTAYNEQFF. CDR3 coding DNA: TGTGCCAGCAGGGGGACAGCCTACAATGAGCAGTTCTTC.

As concerns this clone: The same CDR3 arises from other DNA sequences in this sample as well. The V and J genes are TRBV7-9 and TRBJ2-7; possibly TRBD1 for D (6 bases). The germline gives CDR1 SEHNR, CDR2 FQNEAQ (reference sequence). CDR3 length: 14 residues. Trimming left V 1 base short and J 2 bases short, with 9 bases between. CDR3 nucleotides: TGTGCCAGCAGCTTAGTGGGACAAGCCTACGAGCAGTACTTC. Translated, it gives CASSLVGQAYEQYF.

V usage is TRBV10-1 and J usage is TRBJ2-1; 7 bases agree with TRBD1. The V and J ends lost 6 bases and 7 bases, in that order; junction bases with no gene match: 9. This CDR3 contains 14 residues. Looked up from germline, CDR1 is WNHNN and CDR2 is SYGVQD (reference sequence). The CDR3 sequence is CASRPDRVGNEQFF. CDR3 bases: TGCGCCAGCAGACCCGACAGGGTTGGAAATGAGCAGTTCTTC.

This clone was seen only a few times. This chain joins TRBV11-3 and TRBJ1-1; D is unclear. This CDR3 region has 11 residues. V was pared by 6 bases and J by 5 bases, with 7 bases between. The germline V gene encodes CDR1 SGHNT and CDR2 YENEEA. The CDR3 DNA reads as TGTGCCAGCAGTTCCGGGACTGAAGCTTTCTTT. Amino acid sequence: CASSSGTEAFF.

V and J are TRBV28 and TRBJ1-5; a weak D match, TRBD1 (6 bases). The germline V and J ends were trimmed by 5 bases and 7 bases, with 9 bases remaining between them. Germline CDR1 is MDHEN and CDR2 is SYDVKM. The CDR3 extends over 12 amino acids. The CDR3 region has the DNA TGTGCCAGCAGTCGGGGGGCCCAGCCCCAGCATTTT. Its translation: CASSRGAQPQHF.

The chain joins TRBV7-2 to TRBJ2-1, with 8 bases fitting TRBD2. This CDR3 spans 15 amino acids. In germline, CDR1 is SGHTA, CDR2 FQGNSA. With 5 bases clipped from V and 5 bases from J, the junction kept 8 bases outside the gene matches. The CDR3 DNA reads TGTGCCAGCAGCCCAGTAGCGGGGACGAACAATGAGCAGTTCTTC. This gives the protein CASSPVAGTNNEQFF.

The chain couples TRBV28 to TRBJ1-5; 7 bases match TRBD1. The V segment lost 3 bases and the J segment 5 bases; nucleotides outside the gene matches: 7. The CDR3 has 15 amino acids. The germline V gene encodes CDR1 MDHEN and CDR2 SYDVKM. CDR3 region: CASSLSDRVDQPQHF. CDR3 bases: TGTGCCAGCAGTTTGTCCGACAGGGTCGATCAGCCCCAGCATTTT. The full variable domain, with the rest looked up from reference TRBV28 and TRBJ1-5, is DVKVTQSSRYLVKRTGEKVFLECVQDMDHENMFWYRQDPGLGLRLIYFSYDVKMKEKGDIPEGYSVSREKKERFSLILESASTNQTSMYLCASSLSDRVDQPQHFGDGTRLSIL.

This chain's CDR3 is CASSPPWDTNYEQYF. CDR3 DNA: TGTGCCAGCAGCCCCCCGTGGGACACGAACTACGAGCAGTACTTC. V gene TRBV7-9 combines with J gene TRBJ2-7; TRBD1 is a possible D gene (6 bases). The germline CDR1 and CDR2 sequences are SEHNR and FQNEAQ (reference sequence). CDR3 length: 15 amino acids. V gave up 5 bases and J gave up 3 bases, with 17 bases separating them.

V is TRBV6-5 and J is TRBJ2-7; 8 bases agree with TRBD1. Losses at the gene ends were 7 bases for V and 2 bases for J; bases not matched to a gene: 7. The CDR3 is 14 residues long. Germline V gives CDR1 MNHEY, CDR2 SVGAGI. The CDR3 loop reads CASKPGQAPYEQYF. CDR3 nucleotides: TGTGCCAGCAAGCCGGGACAGGCTCCCTACGAGCAGTACTTC.

This chain uses TRBV27 with TRBJ1-6; possible D gene TRBD1, 6 bases. Germline V gene sequence: CDR1 MNHEY, CDR2 SMNVEV (reference sequence). This CDR3 comprises 13 residues. V was cut by 4 bases and J by 10 bases, with 11 bases left in between. The CDR3 here is CASSYRVLSPLHF. The CDR3 coding sequence is TGTGCCAGCAGTTACAGGGTTTTATCACCCCTCCACTTT.

J is TRBJ1-1 and V is TRBV29-1; 10 nucleotides line up with TRBD1. Germline CDR1 reads SQVTM; CDR2 reads ANQGSEA. Trimming at V came to 3 bases and at J to 5 bases, leaving 6 bases not matched to a gene. There are 14 residues in the CDR3. DNA of the CDR3: TGCAGCGTTGAGACCGGGACAGGGGTTACTGAAGCTTTCTTT. Amino acids: CSVETGTGVTEAFF.

The V and J genes are TRBV5-1 and TRBJ2-7; TRBD1 aligns across 11 bases. This CDR3 has 17 amino acids. V shed 4 bases, J shed 3 bases, and the junction held 12 bases outside the gene matches. Germline-derived CDR1 and CDR2 are SGHRS and YFSETQ. For the CDR3, the DNA is TGCGCCAGCAGCGCAGGTCCCCCCGGGACAGGGGGCTACGAGCAGTACTTC. Residues: CASSAGPPGTGGYEQYF.

The chain recombines TRBV28 with TRBJ2-1; TRBD2 agrees at 7 bases. Germline-derived CDR1 and CDR2 are MDHEN and SYDVKM. J was trimmed by 9 bases and V by 8 bases; bases with no gene match: 13. The CDR3 runs to 14 residues. In DNA, the CDR3 is TGTGCCAGCGGGTCGTTGACTAGCCGATCTGAGCAGTTCTTC. This gives the protein CASGSLTSRSEQFF.

The rearrangement links TRBV6-5 to TRBJ2-7; the match to TRBD1 covers 9 bases. The CDR3 consists of 15 residues. The germline V gene encodes CDR1 MNHEY and CDR2 SVGAGI. The V gene end was trimmed by 0 bases and the J gene end by 2 bases; junction bases not matched to a gene: 2. This CDR3 reads CASSYSNRGPYEQYF. As DNA, the CDR3 is TGTGCCAGCAGTTACTCGAACAGGGGGCCCTACGAGCAGTACTTC.

This clone was seen more than once but under ten times. The chain links TRBV14 to TRBJ1-1, with TRBD1 matching over 9 bases. The CDR3 is 16 residues long. Looked up from germline, CDR1 is SGHDN and CDR2 is FVKESK. Trimming cost V 4 bases and J 3 bases; bases outside gene matches: 9. The CDR3 coding sequence is TGTGCCAGCAGCCCCTGGACAGGGGTAAAGGACACTGAAGCTTTCTTT. Its translation is CASSPWTGVKDTEAFF.

The J gene is TRBJ1-1, the V gene TRBV2; 10 nucleotides agree with TRBD1. Germline CDR1 reads SNHLY; CDR2 reads FYNNEI. Unmatched junction bases numbered 6, after V lost 11 bases and J lost 0 bases. This CDR3 comprises 14 residues. The CDR3 region is CAGTGATMNTEAFF. CDR3 sequence (DNA): TGTGCCGGGACAGGGGCTACCATGAACACTGAAGCTTTCTTT.